These 29 T cell receptor beta chains came from one sample sequenced in a study of Ad26.COV2.S vaccination and SARS-CoV-2 variants. Libraries were prepared by immunoSEQ multiplex PCR; TCRdb keeps only in-frame clonotypes and omits some of them. Found here are 400,000 to 450,000 clones, around 92% of them singletons; the top ten hold about 1.6%. Treatment reported: around 19 received Ad26.COV2.S at low or high dose, single or two shots; roughly 5 received placebo; per-sample allocation not given. Material that was analyzed had been drawn on day 63 after the first vaccine or placebo injection. The input for sequencing was peripheral blood, taken in a trial of Ad26.COV2.S vaccine versus placebo. The origin of the receptors is a person aged 18-60 years who received the Ad26.COV2.S COVID-19 vaccine or a placebo.

The V call is TRBV5-4, the J call TRBJ2-3, with 9 positions matching TRBD2. This CDR3 is built from 15 residues. V was clipped by 5 bases and J by 6 bases; unmatched bases: 10. The germline gives CDR1 SGHNT, CDR2 YYREEE (reference sequence). CDR3 sequence reads: CASRPAGGTGDTQYF. CDR3 DNA: TGTGCCAGCAGACCCGCGGGGGGGACGGGCGATACGCAGTATTTT.

The chain is built from TRBV4-3 and TRBJ1-6; D is undetermined. Germline assignment: CDR1 LGHNA and CDR2 YSLEER. Deletions cut 1 base from V and 7 bases from J, with 8 bases between. This CDR3 region has 14 residues. Written as DNA, the CDR3 is TGCGCCAGCAGCCAAGGTGGTCGAAATTCACCCCTCCACTTT. This gives the protein CASSQGGRNSPLHF.

This chain links TRBV18 with TRBJ1-6; 7 nucleotides line up with TRBD1. The CDR3 loop spans 14 amino acids. CDR1 KGHSH and CDR2 LQKENI come from the germline V gene. V trimming: 1 base; J trimming: 10 bases; junction bases outside the gene matches: 4. The CDR3 DNA sequence: TGTGCCAGCTCACCACAGGGGGCCCAATCACCCCTCCACTTT. It encodes CASSPQGAQSPLHF.

The rearrangement joins TRBV9 to TRBJ2-7, with 8 bases identical to TRBD1. The CDR3 totals 13 residues. Germline V CDR1 and CDR2: SGDLS, YYNGEE. V lost 4 bases and J lost 2; bases outside the gene matches: 2. The CDR3 region is CASSPGQAYEQYF. Written as DNA, the CDR3 is TGTGCCAGCAGCCCGGGACAGGCCTACGAGCAGTACTTC.

The chain is built from TRBV7-2 and TRBJ2-7; 11 nucleotides match TRBD2. This CDR3 region has 16 residues. Germline-derived CDR1 and CDR2 are SGHTA and FQGNSA. V dropped 2 bases and J dropped 2; count of bases not matched to a gene: 5. DNA of the CDR3: TGTGCCAGCAGCTTATGGGGTAGCGGGGGGGCCTACGAGCAGTACTTC. Its translation: CASSLWGSGGAYEQYF.

The gene calls are TRBV12-3 or TRBV12-4 and TRBJ2-3; 10 bases line up with TRBD2. The CDR3 extends over 13 amino acids. V dropped 1 base and J dropped 14; count of bases not matched to a gene: 6. CDR3 bases: TGTGCCAGCAGTTTAGTCCTAGCGGGGGCGTGGTATTTT. Its translation: CASSLVLAGAWYF.

This chain links TRBV5-8 with TRBJ2-1, with D possibly TRBD2 on 5 matching bases. There are 17 residues in the CDR3. Trimming cost V 0 bases and J 7 bases, with 20 bases left between them. Germline values: CDR1 SGHTS, CDR2 YDEGEE. The CDR3 coding sequence is TGTGCCAGCAGCTTGGTGCCCCGAGTCTCCGGCGGGAATGAGCAGTTCTTC. Translated: CASSLVPRVSGGNEQFF. The full variable domain, its missing parts supplied by reference TRBV5-8 and TRBJ2-1, is EAGVTQSPTHLIKTRGQQATLRCSPISGHTSVYWYQQALGLGLQFLLWYDEGEERNRGNFPPRFSGRQFPNYSSELNVNALELEDSALYLCASSLVPRVSGGNEQFFGPGTRLTVL.

V and J are TRBV4-3 and TRBJ1-1; D ambiguous. V was trimmed by 6 bases and J by 0 bases, leaving 11 bases between them. The length of the CDR3 is 14 residues. The V gene's germline CDR1 is LGHNA and CDR2 YSLEER. The CDR3 loop reads CASSHSLLNTEAFF. CDR3 in DNA: TGCGCCAGCAGTCACAGCCTTCTGAACACTGAAGCTTTCTTT.

The chain joins TRBV6-1 to TRBJ2-3; 7 nucleotides line up with TRBD2. After removal of 1 base from V and 2 bases from J, the junction contained 3 bases not matched to a gene. This CDR3 has 15 amino acids. From germline, CDR1 is MNHNS and CDR2 SASEGT. The CDR3 loop reads CASSEDGGITDTQYF. DNA for the CDR3: TGTGCCAGCAGTGAAGACGGGGGGATCACAGATACGCAGTATTTT.

The V gene is TRBV4-3, the J gene TRBJ2-1, with 7 positions matching TRBD2. The CDR3 sequence is 18 residues long. Trimming at V came to 0 bases and at J to 0 bases, leaving 8 bases not matched to a gene. From germline, CDR1 is LGHNA and CDR2 YSLEER. CDR3 protein: CASSQDLGVAGSYNEQFF. The CDR3 DNA sequence: TGCGCCAGCAGCCAAGATCTCGGCGTAGCGGGCTCCTACAATGAGCAGTTCTTC.

J is TRBJ2-3 and V is TRBV28; TRBD2 is a possible D gene (5 bases). This CDR3 has 19 residues. Per the germline V gene, CDR1 is MDHEN and CDR2 is SYDVKM. Trimming left V 5 bases short and J 1 base short, with 25 bases between. DNA for the CDR3: TGTGCCAGCAGTAACGACCTAGCTTGGGGAGTTAGGGGCACAGATACGCAGTATTTT. Translated, it gives CASSNDLAWGVRGTDTQYF.

V gene TRBV28 combines with J gene TRBJ2-3; 11 bases align to TRBD2. Germline CDR1 is MDHEN and CDR2 is SYDVKM. This CDR3 contains 15 residues. V dropped 2 bases and J dropped 13; count of bases not matched to a gene: 11. CDR3 sequence: CASSLRGKLAGEKYF. In DNA, the CDR3 is TGTGCCAGCAGTTTAAGGGGCAAACTAGCGGGGGAGAAGTATTTT.

The chain recombines TRBV5-1 with TRBJ2-6; D ambiguous. Trimming removed 3 bases from V and 3 bases from J, with 7 bases in between. CDR3 size: 14 residues. Germline V gives CDR1 SGHRS, CDR2 YFSETQ. The CDR3 DNA follows: TGCGCCAGCAGCTGGGTAGGTGGGGCCAACGTCCTGACTTTC. It is translated as CASSWVGGANVLTF.

V usage is TRBV12-3 or TRBV12-4 and J usage is TRBJ2-5; D perhaps matches TRBD1 (6 bases). Trimming pared 7 bases from V and 7 bases from J, leaving 13 bases between. The CDR3 contains 12 residues. Here the CDR3 reads CASNRAPGTQYF. The CDR3 DNA follows: TGTGCCAGCAACAGGGCCCCAGGGACCCAGTACTTC.

The genes are TRBV6-5 and TRBJ1-1; perhaps TRBD1 as D (5 bases). The ends were cut back, 0 bases at V and 3 bases at J, with 8 bases in the middle. CDR1 is MNHEY and CDR2 is SVGAGI in the germline V gene. This CDR3 has 14 amino acids. The CDR3: CASSYSDRYTEAFF. The DNA of the CDR3 is TGTGCCAGCAGTTACTCAGACAGATACACTGAAGCTTTCTTT.

The rearrangement uses TRBV7-9 and TRBJ1-5; D is unclear. The V end lost 4 bases, the J end lost 2 bases, and 9 bases lay between the germline ends. The V gene's germline CDR1 is SEHNR and CDR2 FQNEAQ (reference sequence). This CDR3 contains 14 residues. The CDR3 nucleotides are TGTGCCAGCAGCTCCGGGGTGGGCAATCAGCCCCAGCATTTT. It encodes CASSSGVGNQPQHF.

This clone was detected only once. V and J are TRBV25-1 and TRBJ1-2; D uncertain. The CDR3 sequence is 14 residues long. Germline loops: CDR1 MGHDK, CDR2 SYGVNS. V lost 3 bases and J 1 base, leaving 9 bases between the germline ends. CDR3 DNA sequence: TGTGCCAGCAGTGATCTTCCGGTTAACTATGGCTACACCTTC. This gives the protein CASSDLPVNYGYTF.

About this clone itself: This sample includes further DNA sequences coding for the same CDR3. The chain is built from TRBV12-3 or TRBV12-4 and TRBJ2-5; tentatively, D is TRBD2 (6 bases). V was clipped by 2 bases and J by 5 bases, with 9 bases between them. The CDR3 runs to 13 residues. CDR3 region: CASSLRLAETQYF. The CDR3 DNA reads as TGTGCCAGCAGTTTAAGGCTAGCGGAGACCCAGTACTTC.

For the CDR3, the DNA is TGTGCCAGCAGCTTAGATTGGGGAGGTACGCAGTATTTT. It encodes CASSLDWGGTQYF. V gene TRBV11-2 combines with J gene TRBJ2-3, with D possibly TRBD2 on 6 matching bases. CDR3 size: 13 residues. The germline CDR1 and CDR2 sequences are SGHAT and FQNNGV. The ends were cut back, 0 bases at V and 8 bases at J, with 9 bases in the middle.

CDR3 in DNA: TGTGCCAGCAGTTCCGGGACACCATCCCCCCCCCTCCACTTT. Its protein product is CASSSGTPSPPLHF. The genes are TRBV6-6 and TRBJ1-6; tentatively, D is TRBD1 (6 bases). The CDR3 is 14 amino acids. Per the germline V gene, CDR1 is MNHNY and CDR2 is SVGAGI (reference sequence). V lost 4 bases and J lost 13, with 17 bases in between.

The chain recombines TRBV19 with TRBJ2-2; D gene unclear. CDR3 size: 13 residues. Germline CDR1 and CDR2: LNHDA and SQIVND (reference sequence). V was pared by 4 bases and J by 4 bases, with 7 bases between. The CDR3 sequence: CASSTLSTGELFF. Written as DNA, the CDR3 is TGTGCCAGTAGTACCCTTTCCACCGGGGAGCTGTTTTTT.

In this sample, this clone turned up a few times. This rearrangement joins TRBV27 to TRBJ1-5; TRBD1 is a possible D gene (6 bases). The germline V and J ends were trimmed by 0 bases and 4 bases, with 13 bases remaining between them. The CDR3 consists of 16 residues. Per germline, CDR1 MNHEY and CDR2 SMNVEV (reference sequence). The CDR3, as DNA: TGTGCCAGCAGTTTATCGGGAGGGGGACTTAATCAGCCCCAGCATTTT. Residues: CASSLSGGGLNQPQHF.

This sequence joins TRBV12-3 or TRBV12-4 and TRBJ1-1, with TRBD1 as a possible D gene (6 bases). The V end lost 2 bases, the J end lost 10 bases, and 11 bases lay between the germline ends. The CDR3 extends over 12 amino acids. CDR3 nucleotides: TGTGCCAGCAGTTTAAACAGGGCAGGAGCTTTCTTT. Translated, it gives CASSLNRAGAFF.

The chain employs TRBV15 and TRBJ1-2; 8 bases are shared with TRBD1. V was pared by 0 bases and J by 1 base, with 10 bases of the junction left unmatched. The CDR3 consists of 18 residues. Germline-derived CDR1 and CDR2 are LNHNV and YYDKDF (reference sequence). CDR3 DNA sequence: TGTGCCACCAGCAGAGATCGGGGGACAGGACCTATTAACTATGGCTACACCTTC. It translates to CATSRDRGTGPINYGYTF.

Comments on this clone: This sample also contains other DNA sequences that code for the same CDR3. The chain combines TRBV6-6 with TRBJ2-7; 10 positions match TRBD1. The V and J ends lost 4 bases and 4 bases, in that order; junction bases with no gene match: 7. The CDR3 loop spans 15 amino acids. CDR1 is MNHNY and CDR2 is SVGAGI in the germline V gene (reference sequence). The CDR3 loop is CASSSRQGAGYEQYF. In DNA, the CDR3 is TGTGCCAGCAGTTCGAGACAGGGGGCGGGGTACGAGCAGTACTTC.

V is TRBV10-3 and J is TRBJ1-2; 7 nucleotides agree with TRBD1. Germline V gene lookup returns CDR1 ENHRY and CDR2 SYGVKD. The V segment lost 3 bases and the J segment 2 bases; nucleotides outside the gene matches: 15. The CDR3 contains 18 residues. DNA of the CDR3: TGTGCCATCAGTGATTTCGAGTACAGGGGTGGAGCGAACTATGGCTACACCTTC. Its protein is CAISDFEYRGGANYGYTF.

This rearrangement joins TRBV30 to TRBJ2-5; TRBD1 agrees at 9 bases. This CDR3 is 14 amino acids long. Germline CDR1 and CDR2: GTSNPN and SVGIG (reference sequence). V was pared by 3 bases and J by 5 bases, with 7 bases of the junction left unmatched. The CDR3: CAWRATGGVETQYF. The CDR3 coding sequence is TGTGCCTGGAGGGCGACAGGGGGGGTGGAGACCCAGTACTTC. Full variable domain (remainder filled in from reference TRBV30 and TRBJ2-5): SQTIHQWPATLVQPVGSPLSLECTVEGTSNPNLYWYRQAAGRGLQLLFYSVGIGQISSEVPQNLSASRPQDRQFILSSKKLLLSDSGFYLCAWRATGGVETQYFGPGTRLLVL.

The chain combines TRBV14 with TRBJ2-4; no reliable D call. V was pared by 4 bases and J by 15 bases, with 7 bases between. Per germline, CDR1 SGHDN and CDR2 FVKESK. The CDR3 length is 9 residues. The CDR3: CASSPSRYF. For the CDR3, the DNA is TGTGCCAGCAGCCCTTCGCGGTACTTC.

Note on this clone: The sample has other DNA sequences that encode this CDR3 too. The chain has TRBV19 and TRBJ2-1; D remains unclear. V was pared by 5 bases and J by 7 bases, with 9 bases between. The CDR3 has 12 residues. Germline lookup yields CDR1 LNHDA and CDR2 SQIVND (reference sequence). The CDR3 loop reads CASSSLGNEQFF. For the CDR3, the DNA is TGTGCCAGTAGTTCCCTTGGGAATGAGCAGTTCTTC.